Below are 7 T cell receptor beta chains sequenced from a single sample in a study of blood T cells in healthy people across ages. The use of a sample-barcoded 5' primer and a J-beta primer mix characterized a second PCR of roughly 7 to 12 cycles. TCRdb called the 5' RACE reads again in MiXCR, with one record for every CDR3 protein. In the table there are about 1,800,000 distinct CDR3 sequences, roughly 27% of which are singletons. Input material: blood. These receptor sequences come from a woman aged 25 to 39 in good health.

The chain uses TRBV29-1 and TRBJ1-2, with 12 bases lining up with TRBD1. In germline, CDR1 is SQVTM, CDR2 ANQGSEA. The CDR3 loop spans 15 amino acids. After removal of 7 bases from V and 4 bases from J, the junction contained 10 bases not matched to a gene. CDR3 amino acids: CSAYGTGGQAYGYTF. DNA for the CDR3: TGCAGCGCCTACGGGACAGGGGGCCAGGCCTATGGCTACACCTTC.

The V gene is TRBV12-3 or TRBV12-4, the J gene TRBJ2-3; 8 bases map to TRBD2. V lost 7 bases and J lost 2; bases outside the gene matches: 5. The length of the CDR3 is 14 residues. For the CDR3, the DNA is TGTGCCAGCAAGCGGGGGACAAACACAGATACGCAGTATTTT. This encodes CASKRGTNTDTQYF.

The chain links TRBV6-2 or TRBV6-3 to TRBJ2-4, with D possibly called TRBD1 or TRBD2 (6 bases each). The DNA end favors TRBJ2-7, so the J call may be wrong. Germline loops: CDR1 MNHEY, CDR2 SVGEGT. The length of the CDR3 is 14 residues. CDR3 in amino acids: CASSFQQGGYEQYF. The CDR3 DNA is TGTGCCAGCAGTTTCCAACAGGGAGGTTACGAGCAGTACTTC.

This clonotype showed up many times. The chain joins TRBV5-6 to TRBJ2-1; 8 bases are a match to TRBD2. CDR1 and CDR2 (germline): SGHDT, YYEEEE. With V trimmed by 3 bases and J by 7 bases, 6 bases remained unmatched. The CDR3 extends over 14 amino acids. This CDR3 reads CASSWPGLGNEQFF. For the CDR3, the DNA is TGTGCCAGCAGCTGGCCGGGACTAGGGAATGAGCAGTTCTTC. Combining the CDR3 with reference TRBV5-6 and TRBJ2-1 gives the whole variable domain DAGVTQSPTHLIKTRGQQVTLRCSPKSGHDTVSWYQQALGQGPQFIFQYYEEEERQRGNFPDRFSGHQFPNYSSELNVNALLLGDSALYLCASSWPGLGNEQFFGPGTRLTVL.

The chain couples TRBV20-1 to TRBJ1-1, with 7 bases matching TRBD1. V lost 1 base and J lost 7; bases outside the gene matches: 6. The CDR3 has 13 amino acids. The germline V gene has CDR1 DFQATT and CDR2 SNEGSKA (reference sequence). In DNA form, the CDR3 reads TGCAGTGCTAGAGTTCCCGGACAGGTTGAAGCTTTCTTT. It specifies CSARVPGQVEAFF.

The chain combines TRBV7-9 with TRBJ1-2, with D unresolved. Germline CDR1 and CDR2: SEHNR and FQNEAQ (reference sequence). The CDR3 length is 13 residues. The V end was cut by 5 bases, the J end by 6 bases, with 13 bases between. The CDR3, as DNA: TGTGCCAGCAGCCAAGGATTCACGGATGGCTACACCTTC. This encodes CASSQGFTDGYTF.

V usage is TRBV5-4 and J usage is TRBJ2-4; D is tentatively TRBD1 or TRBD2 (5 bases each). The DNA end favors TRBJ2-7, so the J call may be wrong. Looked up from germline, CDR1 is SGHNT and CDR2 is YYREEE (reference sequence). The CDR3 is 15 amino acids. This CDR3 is CASSWGMTDSYEQYF. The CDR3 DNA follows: TGTGCCAGCAGCTGGGGGATGACTGACTCCTACGAGCAGTACTTC.